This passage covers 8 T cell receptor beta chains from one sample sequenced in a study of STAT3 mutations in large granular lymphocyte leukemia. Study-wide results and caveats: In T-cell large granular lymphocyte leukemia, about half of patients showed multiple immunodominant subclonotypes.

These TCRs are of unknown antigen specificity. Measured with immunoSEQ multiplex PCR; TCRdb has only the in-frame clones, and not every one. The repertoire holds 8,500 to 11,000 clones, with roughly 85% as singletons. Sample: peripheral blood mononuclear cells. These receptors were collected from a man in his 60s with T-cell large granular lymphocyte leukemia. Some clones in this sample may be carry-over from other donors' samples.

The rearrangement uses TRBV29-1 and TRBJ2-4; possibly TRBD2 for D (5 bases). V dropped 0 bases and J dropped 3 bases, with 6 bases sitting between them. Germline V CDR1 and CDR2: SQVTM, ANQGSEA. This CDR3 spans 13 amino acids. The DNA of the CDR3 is TGCAGCGTTGAAGATCGGGGCAAAAACATTCAGTACTTC. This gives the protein CSVEDRGKNIQYF.

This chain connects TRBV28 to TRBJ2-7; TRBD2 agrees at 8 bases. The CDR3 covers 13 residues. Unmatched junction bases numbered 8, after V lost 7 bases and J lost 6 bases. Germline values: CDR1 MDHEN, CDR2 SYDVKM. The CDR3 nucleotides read TGTGCCAGCAAGCTTCCGGGAGGGGGCGAGCAGTACTTC. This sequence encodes CASKLPGGGEQYF.

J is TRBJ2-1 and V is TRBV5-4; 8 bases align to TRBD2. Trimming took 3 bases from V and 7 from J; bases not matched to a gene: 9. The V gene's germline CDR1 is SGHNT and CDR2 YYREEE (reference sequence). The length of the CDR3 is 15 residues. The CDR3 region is CASSSRLAKGNEQFF. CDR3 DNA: TGTGCCAGCAGCTCCCGACTAGCGAAGGGTAATGAGCAGTTCTTC.

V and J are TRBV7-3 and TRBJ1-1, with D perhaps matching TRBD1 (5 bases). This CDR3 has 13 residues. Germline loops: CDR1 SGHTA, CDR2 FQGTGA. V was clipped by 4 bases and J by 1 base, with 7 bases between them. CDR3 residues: CASSSDRNTEAFF. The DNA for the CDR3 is TGTGCCAGCAGCTCCGACAGGAACACTGAAGCTTTCTTT.

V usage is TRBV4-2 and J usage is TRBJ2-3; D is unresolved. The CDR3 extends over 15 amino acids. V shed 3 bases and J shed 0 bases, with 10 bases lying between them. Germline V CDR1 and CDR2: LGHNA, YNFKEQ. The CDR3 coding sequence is TGTGCCAGCAGCCAGGAAACGGACAGCACAGATACGCAGTATTTT. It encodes CASSQETDSTDTQYF.

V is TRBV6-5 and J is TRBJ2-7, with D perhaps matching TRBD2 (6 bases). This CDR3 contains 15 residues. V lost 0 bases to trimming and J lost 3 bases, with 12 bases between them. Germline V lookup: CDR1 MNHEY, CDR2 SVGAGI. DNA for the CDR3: TGTGCCAGCAGTTACTCCCCCCAGGGAGGCTACGAGCAGTACTTC. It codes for CASSYSPQGGYEQYF.

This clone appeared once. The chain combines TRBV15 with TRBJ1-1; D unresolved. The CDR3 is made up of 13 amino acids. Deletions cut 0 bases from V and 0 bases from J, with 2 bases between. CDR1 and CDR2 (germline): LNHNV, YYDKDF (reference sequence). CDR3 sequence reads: CATSRDMNTEAFF. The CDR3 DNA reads TGTGCCACCAGCAGAGATATGAACACTGAAGCTTTCTTT.

CDR3 amino acids: CASSQTGTGFYYGYTF. Here the CDR3 DNA reads TGTGCCAGCAGCCAAACCGGGACAGGATTCTACTATGGCTACACCTTC. V is TRBV5-5 and J is TRBJ1-2; 8 nucleotides align to TRBD1. Per germline, CDR1 SGHKS and CDR2 YYEKEE (reference sequence). The V segment lost 4 bases and the J segment 3 bases; nucleotides outside the gene matches: 11. The CDR3 has 16 residues.